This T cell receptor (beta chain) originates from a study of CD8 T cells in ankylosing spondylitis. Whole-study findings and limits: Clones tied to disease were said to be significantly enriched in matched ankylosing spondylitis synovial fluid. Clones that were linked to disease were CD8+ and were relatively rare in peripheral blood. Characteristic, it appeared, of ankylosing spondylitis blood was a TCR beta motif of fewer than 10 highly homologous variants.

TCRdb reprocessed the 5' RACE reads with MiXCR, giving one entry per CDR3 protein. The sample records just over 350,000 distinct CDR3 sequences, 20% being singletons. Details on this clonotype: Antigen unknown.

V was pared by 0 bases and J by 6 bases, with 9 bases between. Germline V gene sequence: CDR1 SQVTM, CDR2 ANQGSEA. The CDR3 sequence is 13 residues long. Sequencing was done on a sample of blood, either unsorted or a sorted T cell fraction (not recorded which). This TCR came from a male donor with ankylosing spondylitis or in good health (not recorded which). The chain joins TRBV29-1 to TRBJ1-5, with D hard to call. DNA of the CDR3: TGCAGCGTTGAAGATGATCCCCGTCAGCCCCAGCATTTT. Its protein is CSVEDDPRQPQHF. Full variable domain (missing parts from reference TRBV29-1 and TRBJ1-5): SAVISQKPSRDICQRGTSLTIQCQVDSQVTMMFWYRQQPGQSLTLIATANQGSEATYESGFVIDKFPISRPNLTFSTLTVSNMSPEDSSIYLCSVEDDPRQPQHFGDGTRLSIL.